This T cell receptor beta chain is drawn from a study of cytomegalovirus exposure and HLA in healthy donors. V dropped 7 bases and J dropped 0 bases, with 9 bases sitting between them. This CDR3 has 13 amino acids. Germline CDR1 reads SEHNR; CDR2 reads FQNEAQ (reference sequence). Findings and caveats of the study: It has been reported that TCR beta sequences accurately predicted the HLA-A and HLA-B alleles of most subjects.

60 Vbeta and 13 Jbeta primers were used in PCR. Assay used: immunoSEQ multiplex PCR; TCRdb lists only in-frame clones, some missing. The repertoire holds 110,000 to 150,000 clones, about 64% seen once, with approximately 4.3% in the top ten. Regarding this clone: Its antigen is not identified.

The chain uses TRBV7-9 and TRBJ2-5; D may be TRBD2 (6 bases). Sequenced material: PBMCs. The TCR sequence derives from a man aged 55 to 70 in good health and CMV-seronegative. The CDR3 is CASTRLDQETQYF. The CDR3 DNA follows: TGTGCCAGCACCAGACTAGACCAAGAGACCCAGTACTTC.